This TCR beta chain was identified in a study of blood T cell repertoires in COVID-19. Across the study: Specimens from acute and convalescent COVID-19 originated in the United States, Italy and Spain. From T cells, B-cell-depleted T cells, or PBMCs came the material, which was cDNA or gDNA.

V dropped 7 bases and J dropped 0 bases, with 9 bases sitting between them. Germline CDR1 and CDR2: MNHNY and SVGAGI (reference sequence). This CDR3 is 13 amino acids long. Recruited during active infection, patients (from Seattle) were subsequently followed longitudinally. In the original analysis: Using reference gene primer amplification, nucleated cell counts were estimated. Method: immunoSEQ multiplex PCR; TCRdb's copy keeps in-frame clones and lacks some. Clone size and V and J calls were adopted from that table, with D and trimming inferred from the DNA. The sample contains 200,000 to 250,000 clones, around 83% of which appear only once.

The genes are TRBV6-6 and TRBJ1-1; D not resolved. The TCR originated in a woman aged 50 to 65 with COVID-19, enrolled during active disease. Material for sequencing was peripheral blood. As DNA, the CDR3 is TGTGCCAGCACGCAAACTTTGAACACTGAAGCTTTCTTT. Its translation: CASTQTLNTEAFF.